The clone carrying this T cell receptor beta chain has ten or more counts. Its antigen is as yet unknown. V gave up 5 bases and J gave up 5 bases, with 16 bases separating them. The CDR3 extends over 14 amino acids. CDR1 is MDHEN and CDR2 is SYDVKM in the germline V gene. TCRdb ran MiXCR on the 5' RACE reads and lists one entry per CDR3 protein. This sample has roughly 250,000 distinct CDR3 sequences; roughly 17% occur once, and the top ten carry roughly 21%. This sample is drawn from a study of T-cell memory formation after mild COVID-19. General study points: The study found contracting CD4+ clones mainly in CM and EM and contracting CD8+ clones in EMRA.

The V call is TRBV28, the J call TRBJ2-7, with a tentative D call TRBD2 (6 bases). Sequencing was carried out using PBMCs or a T cell subset sorted from them (not recorded which). The sequence derives from a man between 18 and 35 years old who had mild COVID-19 (a few samples of this study predate the infection). Cell type and time point are not known. The CDR3 is CASSAPGRTHEQYV. DNA for the CDR3: TGTGCCAGCAGTGCTCCAGGGAGGACCCACGAGCAGTACGTC.